This TCR beta chain was profiled in a study of T cells in Graves' hyperthyroidism and ophthalmopathy. What was amplified from RNA transcripts were TCR beta CDR3 regions. With the HTBI primer set, the TCR CDR3 went through a first round of RT-PCR. MiXCR was run by TCRdb on the multiplex PCR reads, yielding one entry per CDR3 protein. The data show 610,000 or so distinct CDR3 sequences, 35% to 55% seen once. This CDR3 has 13 residues. Trimming left V 7 bases short and J 5 bases short, with 15 bases between. Germline V gene sequence: CDR1 DFQATT, CDR2 SNEGSKA (reference sequence). Researchers defined stable Graves' hyperthyroidism as no ophthalmopathy progression within 18 months.

What was sequenced was peripheral blood or thyroid tissue (not recorded which). This TCR came from a woman between 18 and 29 years old with Graves' hyperthyroidism. The rearrangement uses TRBV20-1 and TRBJ2-1; D perhaps matches TRBD2 (6 bases). CDR3 bases: TGCAGTGTGGGGAGGTCGCGGGACAATGAGCAGTTCTTC. Translating gives CSVGRSRDNEQFF.